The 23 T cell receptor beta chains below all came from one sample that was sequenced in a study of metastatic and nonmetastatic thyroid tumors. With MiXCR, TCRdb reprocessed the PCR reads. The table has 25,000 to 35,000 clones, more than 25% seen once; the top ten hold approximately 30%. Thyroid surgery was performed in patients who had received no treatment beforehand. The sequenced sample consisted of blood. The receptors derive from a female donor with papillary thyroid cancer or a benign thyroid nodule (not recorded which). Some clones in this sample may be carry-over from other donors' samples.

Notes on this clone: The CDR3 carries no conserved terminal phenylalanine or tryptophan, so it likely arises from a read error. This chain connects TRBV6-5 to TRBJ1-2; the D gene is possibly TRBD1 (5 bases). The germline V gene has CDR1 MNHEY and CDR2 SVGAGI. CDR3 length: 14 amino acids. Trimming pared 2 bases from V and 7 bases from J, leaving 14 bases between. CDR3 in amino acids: CASSYGTEGSGYTL. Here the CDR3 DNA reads TGTGCCAGCAGTTACGGGACGGAGGGTTCTGGCTACACCCTC.

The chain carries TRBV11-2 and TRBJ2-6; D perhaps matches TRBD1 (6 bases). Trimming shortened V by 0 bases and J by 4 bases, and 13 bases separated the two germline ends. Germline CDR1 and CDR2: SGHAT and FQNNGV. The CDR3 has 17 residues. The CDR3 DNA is TGTGCCAGCAGCTTAGAACTCTCAGGGGTCGGGGCCAACGTCCTGACTTTC. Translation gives CASSLELSGVGANVLTF.

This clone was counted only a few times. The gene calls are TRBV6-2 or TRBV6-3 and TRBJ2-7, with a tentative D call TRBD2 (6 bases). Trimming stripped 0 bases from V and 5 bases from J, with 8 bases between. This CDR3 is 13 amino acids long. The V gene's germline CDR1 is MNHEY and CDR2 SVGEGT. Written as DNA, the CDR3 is TGTGCCAGCAGTTACTCGCGGGGCCACGAGCAGTACTTC. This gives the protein CASSYSRGHEQYF.

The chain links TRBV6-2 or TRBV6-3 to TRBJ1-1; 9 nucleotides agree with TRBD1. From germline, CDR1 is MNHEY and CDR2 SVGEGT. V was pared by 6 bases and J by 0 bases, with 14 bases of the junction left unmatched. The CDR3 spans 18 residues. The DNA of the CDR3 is TGTGCCAGCAGGTCTCGAGGGACAGGGCTGTGGATGAACACTGAAGCTTTCTTT. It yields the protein CASRSRGTGLWMNTEAFF.

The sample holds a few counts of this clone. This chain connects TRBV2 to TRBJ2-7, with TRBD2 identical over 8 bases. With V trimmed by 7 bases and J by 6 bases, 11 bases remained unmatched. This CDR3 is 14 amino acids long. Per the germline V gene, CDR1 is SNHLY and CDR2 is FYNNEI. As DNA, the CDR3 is TGTGCCAGCACGCCCCCGGGAGGGGGGCTCGAGCAGTACTTC. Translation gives CASTPPGGGLEQYF.

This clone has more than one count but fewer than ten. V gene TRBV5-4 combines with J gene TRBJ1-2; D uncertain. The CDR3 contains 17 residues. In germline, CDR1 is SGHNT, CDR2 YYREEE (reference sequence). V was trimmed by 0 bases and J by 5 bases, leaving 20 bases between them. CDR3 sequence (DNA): TGTGCCAGCAGCTTGGATGGCAGGCCTCCGCGGATATATGGCTACACCTTC. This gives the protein CASSLDGRPPRIYGYTF.

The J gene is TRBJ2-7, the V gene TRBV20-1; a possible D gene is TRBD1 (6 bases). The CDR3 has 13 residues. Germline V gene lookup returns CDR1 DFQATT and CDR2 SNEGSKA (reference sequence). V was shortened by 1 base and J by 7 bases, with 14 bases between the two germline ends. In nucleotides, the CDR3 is TGCAGTGCTAGAGCCCCCACAGGGAAAGAGCAGTACTTC. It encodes CSARAPTGKEQYF.

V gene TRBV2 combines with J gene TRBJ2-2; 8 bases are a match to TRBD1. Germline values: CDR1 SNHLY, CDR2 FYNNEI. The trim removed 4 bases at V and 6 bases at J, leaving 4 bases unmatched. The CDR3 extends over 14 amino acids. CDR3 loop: CASSVGQGPGELFF. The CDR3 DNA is TGTGCCAGCAGTGTCGGACAGGGCCCCGGGGAGCTGTTTTTT.

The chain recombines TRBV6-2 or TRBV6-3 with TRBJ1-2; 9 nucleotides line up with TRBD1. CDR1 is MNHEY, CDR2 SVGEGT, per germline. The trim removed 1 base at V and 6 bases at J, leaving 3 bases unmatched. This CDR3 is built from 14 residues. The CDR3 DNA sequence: TGTGCCAGCAGTTACTGGGACAGGGTGGATGGCTACACCTTC. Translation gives CASSYWDRVDGYTF.

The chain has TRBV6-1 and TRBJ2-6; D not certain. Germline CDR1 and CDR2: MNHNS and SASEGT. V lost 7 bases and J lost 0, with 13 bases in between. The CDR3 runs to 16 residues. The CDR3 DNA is TGTGCCAGCACCGCCCGGCCGGGCTCTGGGGCCAACGTCCTGACTTTC. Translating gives CASTARPGSGANVLTF.

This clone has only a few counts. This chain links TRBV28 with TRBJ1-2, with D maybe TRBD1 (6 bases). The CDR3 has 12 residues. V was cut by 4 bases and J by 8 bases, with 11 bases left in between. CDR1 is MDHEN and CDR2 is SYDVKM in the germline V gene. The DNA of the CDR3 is TGTGCCAGCAGTTCCGACGGACAGGGCTACACCTTC. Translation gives CASSSDGQGYTF.

CDR3 sequence (DNA): TGTGCCTGGAGTTGGGGACAGGGCTTTTCTGGGGCCAACGTCCTGACTTTC. Its translation: CAWSWGQGFSGANVLTF. This sequence joins TRBV30 and TRBJ2-6, with 9 bases that match TRBD1. Germline CDR1 reads GTSNPN; CDR2 reads SVGIG (reference sequence). The CDR3 totals 17 residues. The V segment lost 2 bases and the J segment 1 base; nucleotides outside the gene matches: 6. Drawing the rest from reference TRBV30 and TRBJ2-6, the complete variable domain is SQTIHQWPATLVQPVGSPLSLECTVEGTSNPNLYWYRQAAGRGLQLLFYSVGIGQISSEVPQNLSASRPQDRQFILSSKKLLLSDSGFYLCAWSWGQGFSGANVLTFGAGSRLTVL.

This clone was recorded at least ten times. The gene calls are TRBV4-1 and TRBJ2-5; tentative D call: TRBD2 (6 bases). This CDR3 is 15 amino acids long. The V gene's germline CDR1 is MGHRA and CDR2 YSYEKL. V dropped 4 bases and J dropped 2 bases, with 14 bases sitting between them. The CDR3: CASSLGSAGQETQYF. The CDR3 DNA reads TGCGCCAGCAGCCTGGGGTCAGCGGGTCAAGAGACCCAGTACTTC.

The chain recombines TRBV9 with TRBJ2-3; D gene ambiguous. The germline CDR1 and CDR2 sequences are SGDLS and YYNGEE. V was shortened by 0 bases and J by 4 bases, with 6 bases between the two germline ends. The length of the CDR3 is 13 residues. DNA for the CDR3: TGTGCCAGCAGCGTAGGAGTCGCAGATACGCAGTATTTT. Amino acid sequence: CASSVGVADTQYF.

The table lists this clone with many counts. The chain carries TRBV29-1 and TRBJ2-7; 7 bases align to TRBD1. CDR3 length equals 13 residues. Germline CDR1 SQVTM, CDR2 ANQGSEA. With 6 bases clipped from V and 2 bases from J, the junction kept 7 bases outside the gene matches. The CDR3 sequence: CSVGTANAYEQYF. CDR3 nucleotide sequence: TGCAGCGTGGGGACAGCTAATGCCTACGAGCAGTACTTC.

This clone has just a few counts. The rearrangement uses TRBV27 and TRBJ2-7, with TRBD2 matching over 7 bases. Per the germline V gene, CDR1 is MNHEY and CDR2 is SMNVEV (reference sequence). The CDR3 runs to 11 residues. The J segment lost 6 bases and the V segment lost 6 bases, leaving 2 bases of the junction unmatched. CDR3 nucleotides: TGTGCCAGCAGGTGGGGGGGCGAGCAGTACTTC. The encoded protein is CASRWGGEQYF.

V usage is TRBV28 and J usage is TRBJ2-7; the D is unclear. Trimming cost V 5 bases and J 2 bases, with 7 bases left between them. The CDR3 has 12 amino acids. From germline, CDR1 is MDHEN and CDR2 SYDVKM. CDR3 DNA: TGTGCCAGCAGTCTCCGAGCCTACGAGCAGTACTTC. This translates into CASSLRAYEQYF.

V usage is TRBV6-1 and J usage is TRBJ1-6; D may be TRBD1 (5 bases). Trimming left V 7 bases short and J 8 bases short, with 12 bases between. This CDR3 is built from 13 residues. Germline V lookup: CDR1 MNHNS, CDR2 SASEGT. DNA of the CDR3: TGTGCCAGCACCCGACGGGGGGATTCACCCCTCCACTTT. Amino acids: CASTRRGDSPLHF.

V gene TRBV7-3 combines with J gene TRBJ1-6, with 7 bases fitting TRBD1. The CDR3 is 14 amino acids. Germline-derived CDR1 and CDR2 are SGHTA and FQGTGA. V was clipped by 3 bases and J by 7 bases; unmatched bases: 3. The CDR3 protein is CASSFGQANSPLHF. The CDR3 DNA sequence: TGTGCCAGCAGCTTCGGACAGGCAAATTCACCCCTCCACTTT.

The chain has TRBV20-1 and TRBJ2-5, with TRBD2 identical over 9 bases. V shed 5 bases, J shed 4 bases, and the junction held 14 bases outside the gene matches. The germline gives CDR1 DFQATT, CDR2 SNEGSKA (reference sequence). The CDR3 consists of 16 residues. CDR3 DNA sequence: TGCAGTGCTCCCCGGGCCAGCGGGAGGACAGGAGAGACCCAGTACTTC. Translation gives CSAPRASGRTGETQYF.

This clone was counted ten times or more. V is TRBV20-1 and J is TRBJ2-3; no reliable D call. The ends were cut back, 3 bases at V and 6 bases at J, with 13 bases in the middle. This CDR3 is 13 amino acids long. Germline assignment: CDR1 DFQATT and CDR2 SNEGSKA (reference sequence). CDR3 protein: CSASYNLRDTQYF. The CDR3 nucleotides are TGCAGTGCTAGTTACAACCTGAGGGATACGCAGTATTTT.

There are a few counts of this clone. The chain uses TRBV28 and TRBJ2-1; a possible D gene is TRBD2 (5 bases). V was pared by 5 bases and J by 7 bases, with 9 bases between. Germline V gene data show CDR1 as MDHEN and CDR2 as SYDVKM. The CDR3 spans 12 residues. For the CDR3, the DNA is TGTGCCAGCAGTCCACCGGGGAATGAGCAGTTCTTC. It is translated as CASSPPGNEQFF.

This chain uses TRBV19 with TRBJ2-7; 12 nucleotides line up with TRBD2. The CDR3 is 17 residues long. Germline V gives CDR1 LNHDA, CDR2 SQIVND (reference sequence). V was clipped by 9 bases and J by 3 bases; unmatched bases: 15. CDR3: CASSPTGLLAGGYEQYF. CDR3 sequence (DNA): TGTGCCAGCAGCCCGACAGGGCTACTAGCGGGAGGCTACGAGCAGTACTTC.